This T cell receptor beta chain was sequenced for a study of T cells after yellow fever vaccination. Study-wide background: Fractions with few cells were prepared using SMART-Seq v4 Ultra Low Input.

Germline V gives CDR1 DFQATT, CDR2 SNEGSKA (reference sequence). V lost 0 bases and J 3 bases, leaving 11 bases between the germline ends. The CDR3 has 14 amino acids. They built TCR cDNA with 5'RACE template switching, a step that put in a universal primer site and UMIs. TCRdb processed the 5' RACE reads anew with MiXCR; each CDR3 protein has one entry. The top ten hold roughly a quarter of the sample, which has 300,000 to 400,000 distinct CDR3 sequences, roughly 4.3% seen once. Notes on the study in general: Reappearance after the booster was seen for most primary-vaccination clones, at approximately 97% CD4 and 80% to 90% CD8.

This clonotype was seen a few times. Its matching antigen is unknown. The sample was PBMCs, taken 5 days after the yellow fever booster vaccination. The sequence derives from a man between 18 and 35 years old who received the YFV17D yellow fever vaccine. V gene TRBV20-1 combines with J gene TRBJ2-5; D is uncertain. Here the CDR3 DNA reads TGCAGTGCTAGAGATTTACGGATCGAAGAGACCCAGTACTTC. This encodes CSARDLRIEETQYF.